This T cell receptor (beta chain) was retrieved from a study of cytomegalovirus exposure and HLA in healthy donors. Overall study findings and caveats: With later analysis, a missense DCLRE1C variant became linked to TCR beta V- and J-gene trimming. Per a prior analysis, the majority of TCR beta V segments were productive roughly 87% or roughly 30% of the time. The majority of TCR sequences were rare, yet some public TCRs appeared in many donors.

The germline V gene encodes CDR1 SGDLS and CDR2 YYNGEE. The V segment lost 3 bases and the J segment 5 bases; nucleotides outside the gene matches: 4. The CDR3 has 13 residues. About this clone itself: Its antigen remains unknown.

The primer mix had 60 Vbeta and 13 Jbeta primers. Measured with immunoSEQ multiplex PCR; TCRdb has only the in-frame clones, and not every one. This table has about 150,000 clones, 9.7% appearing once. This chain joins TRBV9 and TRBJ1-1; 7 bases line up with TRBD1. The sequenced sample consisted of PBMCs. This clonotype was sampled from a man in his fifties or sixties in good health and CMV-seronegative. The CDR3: CASSATGATEAFF. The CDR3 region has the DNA TGTGCCAGCAGCGCCACAGGGGCGACTGAAGCTTTCTTT.